The 21 T cell receptor beta chains in this list originate from one sample, sequenced in a study of identical twins (dated by TCRdb to about 2016). The library was made by 5' RACE. Reads for this sample came from an Illumina HiSeq 2000. The public reads were reanalyzed by TCRdb: fastp trimming at Q25, MiXCR alignment, in-frame beta chains only. Every entry covers one CDR3 protein and lists the most common genes and DNA from its rows. Here the sample has about 520,000 distinct CDR3 sequences; about 20% occur a single time. Of the sample, 0.91% falls within the top ten clones. In addition, the sample was reused for a study of T cells expressing NK-cell markers.

Material for sequencing was CD4+ T cells sorted from blood. The receptors were sampled from a young woman in good health.

In this sample, this clonotype turned up many times. The chain carries TRBV10-3 and TRBJ2-3; 9 nucleotides match TRBD1. V shed 5 bases, J shed 2 bases, and the junction held 11 bases outside the gene matches. Germline loops: CDR1 ENHRY, CDR2 SYGVKD. The CDR3 covers 17 residues. CDR3 amino acids: CAISPHTGQGNTDTQYF. The CDR3 region has the DNA TGTGCCATCAGTCCGCATACGGGACAGGGAAACACAGATACGCAGTATTTT.

This clonotype was detected only a few times. The rearrangement joins TRBV20-1 to TRBJ2-4, with TRBD2 matching over 14 bases. V gave up 2 bases and J gave up 5 bases; unmatched junction bases: 8. CDR3 length equals 17 residues. Germline lookup yields CDR1 DFQATT and CDR2 SNEGSKA (reference sequence). The CDR3 sequence: CSARLPGLAGVENIQYF. The CDR3 DNA reads TGCAGTGCTAGACTACCGGGACTAGCGGGAGTGGAAAACATTCAGTACTTC.

The chain joins TRBV20-1 to TRBJ1-2; 8 bases fit TRBD1. From germline, CDR1 is DFQATT and CDR2 SNEGSKA (reference sequence). The CDR3 is 12 residues long. Trimming cost V 6 bases and J 8 bases; bases outside gene matches: 8. Here the CDR3 reads CSALQGVRGYTF. The CDR3 region has the DNA TGCAGTGCCCTACAGGGGGTGAGGGGCTACACCTTC.

The rearrangement uses TRBV15 and TRBJ2-5, with 9 bases lining up with TRBD2. The CDR3 loop spans 16 amino acids. Trimming at V came to 3 bases and at J to 2 bases, leaving 7 bases not matched to a gene. Germline CDR1 and CDR2: LNHNV and YYDKDF (reference sequence). The CDR3 region has the DNA TGTGCCACCAGCAGTCCGCGGGGGGGCCGACAAGAGACCCAGTACTTC. Protein sequence: CATSSPRGGRQETQYF.

The chain carries TRBV10-3 and TRBJ2-7; possibly TRBD1 or TRBD2 for D (6 bases each). Germline assignment: CDR1 ENHRY and CDR2 SYGVKD. The CDR3 has 11 amino acids. The CDR3: CGTSGGHEQYF. The CDR3 DNA sequence: TGTGGAACCTCCGGGGGCCACGAGCAGTACTTC.

This clonotype was picked up many times. CDR3 residues: CASGDREYVTEAFF. The CDR3 nucleotides are TGTGCCAGCGGAGACAGGGAGTATGTCACTGAAGCTTTCTTT. The chain joins TRBV4-2 to TRBJ1-1; 7 bases align to TRBD1. This CDR3 region has 14 residues. Germline V gene sequence: CDR1 LGHNA, CDR2 YNFKEQ. Germline trimming cut 8 bases from V and 4 bases from J; bases unmatched to any gene: 10.

This clonotype was picked up many times. The chain links TRBV4-3 to TRBJ1-2; D perhaps matches TRBD1 (5 bases). V lost 0 bases and J lost 3, with 14 bases in between. The V gene's germline CDR1 is LGHNA and CDR2 YSLEER. The CDR3 is 16 residues long. The DNA for the CDR3 is TGCGCCAGCAGCCAAGATAGGTTTGACAGCTACTATGGCTACACCTTC. This sequence encodes CASSQDRFDSYYGYTF.

The CDR3 loop reads CASSLAGGPQGETQYF. CDR3 bases: TGTGCCAGCAGTCTAGCGGGGGGTCCTCAGGGGGAGACCCAGTACTTC. The genes are TRBV6-2 or TRBV6-3 and TRBJ2-5, with 11 bases matching TRBD2. With V trimmed by 5 bases and J by 5 bases, 10 bases remained unmatched. Germline loops: CDR1 MNHEY, CDR2 SVGEGT. The CDR3 extends over 16 amino acids.

This clonotype was seen more than once but under ten times. The CDR3 protein is CASSLAGPETQYF. Written as DNA, the CDR3 is TGCGCCAGCAGCTTGGCTGGGCCAGAGACCCAGTACTTC. This chain uses TRBV5-1 with TRBJ2-5; D is unclear. Between the trimmed V and J ends, which lost 0 bases and 4 bases, there was a span of 7 bases. Germline V lookup: CDR1 SGHRS, CDR2 YFSETQ. The CDR3 covers 13 residues.

This clonotype showed up many times. This rearrangement joins TRBV12-3 or TRBV12-4 to TRBJ2-1; 7 nucleotides agree with TRBD2. V was clipped by 7 bases and J by 6 bases; unmatched bases: 9. This CDR3 is 14 amino acids long. The CDR3 DNA sequence: TGTGCCAGCATTTTGCGGGAGACGGCCAATGAGCAGTTCTTC. It specifies CASILRETANEQFF.

This clonotype has just a few counts. The junction departs from the called germline gene at one end, perhaps through a read error. This sequence joins TRBV20-1 and TRBJ2-1; D gene unclear. Germline CDR1 is DFQATT and CDR2 is SNEGSKA (reference sequence). The CDR3 is 13 amino acids. The DNA for the CDR3 is TGCAATGCTGCCCTTAATACTGGGAATGAGCAGTTCTTC. Residues: CNAALNTGNEQFF.

This clonotype has a handful of counts. This rearrangement joins TRBV20-1 to TRBJ2-5; 9 bases map to TRBD2. V gave up 4 bases and J gave up 0 bases; unmatched junction bases: 6. The CDR3 loop spans 15 amino acids. Germline CDR1 is DFQATT and CDR2 is SNEGSKA (reference sequence). The chain's CDR3 is CSANPTSGDQETQYF. The CDR3 coding sequence is TGCAGTGCTAACCCGACTAGCGGAGACCAAGAGACCCAGTACTTC.

This clonotype was seen at least ten times. CDR3 DNA sequence: TGTGCCAGCAGCTTAACTTCCTACAATGAGCAGTTCTTC. This encodes CASSLTSYNEQFF. The V and J genes are TRBV7-2 and TRBJ2-1; D gene unclear. The germline CDR1 and CDR2 sequences are SGHTA and FQGNSA. Trimming left V 2 bases short and J 1 base short, with 3 bases between. The CDR3 sequence is 13 residues long.

CDR3 residues: CSASLSGTSTDTQYF. As DNA, the CDR3 is TGCAGTGCTAGTCTATCCGGGACTAGCACAGATACGCAGTATTTT. V and J are TRBV20-1 and TRBJ2-3, with D possibly matching TRBD2 (6 bases). Trimming took off 3 bases at V and 0 bases at J, with 13 bases between the two ends. The CDR3 runs to 15 residues. Germline V gene sequence: CDR1 DFQATT, CDR2 SNEGSKA (reference sequence).

The genes are TRBV27 and TRBJ2-7; D is tentatively TRBD1 or TRBD2 (5 bases each). V was cut by 6 bases and J by 4 bases, with 16 bases left in between. CDR1 and CDR2 (germline): MNHEY, SMNVEV (reference sequence). The CDR3 has 14 residues. CDR3 nucleotide sequence: TGTGCCAGCAGCGGTCAATTGGGACCATACGAGCAGTACTTC. Protein product: CASSGQLGPYEQYF.

J is TRBJ2-7 and V is TRBV11-1; tentatively, D is TRBD1 (6 bases). Germline CDR1 reads SGHAT; CDR2 reads FQDESV (reference sequence). CDR3 length equals 18 residues. Between the trimmed V and J ends, which lost 4 bases and 7 bases, there was a span of 29 bases. In DNA form, the CDR3 reads TGTGCCAGCAGCTCCCCCAGAACCGACAGGCACTCGGAAGTGGAGCAGTACTTC. Protein: CASSSPRTDRHSEVEQYF.

This clonotype has only a few counts. V usage is TRBV6-5 and J usage is TRBJ2-3, with D perhaps TRBD1 (6 bases). CDR3 length equals 16 residues. CDR1 and CDR2 (germline): MNHEY, SVGAGI. V was shortened by 4 bases and J by 0 bases, with 14 bases between the two germline ends. CDR3 region: CASSLATGASTDTQYF. The CDR3 coding sequence is TGTGCCAGCAGTTTAGCGACAGGAGCGAGCACAGATACGCAGTATTTT.

This clonotype appeared a few times. V is TRBV25-1 and J is TRBJ2-1; no clear D gene. V dropped 4 bases and J dropped 4 bases, with 11 bases sitting between them. Germline CDR1 is MGHDK and CDR2 is SYGVNS. CDR3 length: 14 amino acids. The CDR3 DNA reads as TGTGCCAGCAGTGTAAGTGAAGCTTACAATGAGCAGTTCTTC. Protein: CASSVSEAYNEQFF.

The chain joins TRBV5-1 to TRBJ1-1; 8 bases fit TRBD1. The germline V gene encodes CDR1 SGHRS and CDR2 YFSETQ. J lost 6 bases, V lost 4 bases, and 8 bases had no gene match. The CDR3 is made up of 14 amino acids. The CDR3 is CASSVGTGGSEAFF. As DNA, the CDR3 is TGCGCCAGCAGCGTAGGGACAGGTGGTTCTGAAGCTTTCTTT.

V and J are TRBV6-5 and TRBJ1-2; weak D call: TRBD1 (6 bases). The CDR3 contains 15 residues. Germline V lookup: CDR1 MNHEY, CDR2 SVGAGI. V gave up 3 bases and J gave up 6 bases, with 17 bases separating them. This CDR3 is CASSYIQGQRHGYTF. The CDR3 region has the DNA TGTGCCAGCAGTTATATTCAAGGACAGCGGCATGGCTACACCTTC.

This clonotype was counted a few times. The rearrangement links TRBV9 to TRBJ1-2; D unclear. CDR1 and CDR2 from the germline V gene are SGDLS and YYNGEE. The CDR3 has 14 residues. V was trimmed by 0 bases and J by 0 bases, leaving 6 bases between them. CDR3 loop: CASSVGPANYGYTF. The DNA for the CDR3 is TGTGCCAGCAGCGTAGGCCCCGCTAACTATGGCTACACCTTC.